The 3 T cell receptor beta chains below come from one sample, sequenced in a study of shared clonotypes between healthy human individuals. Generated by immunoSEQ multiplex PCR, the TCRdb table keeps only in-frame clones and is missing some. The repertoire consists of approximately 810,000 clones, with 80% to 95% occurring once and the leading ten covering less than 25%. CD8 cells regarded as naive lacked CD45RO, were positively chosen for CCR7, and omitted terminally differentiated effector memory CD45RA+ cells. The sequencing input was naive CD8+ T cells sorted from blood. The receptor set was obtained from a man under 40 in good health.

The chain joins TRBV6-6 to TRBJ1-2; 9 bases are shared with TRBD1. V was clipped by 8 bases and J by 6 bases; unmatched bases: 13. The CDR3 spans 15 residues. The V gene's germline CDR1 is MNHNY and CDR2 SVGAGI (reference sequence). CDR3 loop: CASQTPDRGWDGYTF. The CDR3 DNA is TGTGCCAGCCAAACCCCCGACAGGGGGTGGGATGGCTACACCTTC.

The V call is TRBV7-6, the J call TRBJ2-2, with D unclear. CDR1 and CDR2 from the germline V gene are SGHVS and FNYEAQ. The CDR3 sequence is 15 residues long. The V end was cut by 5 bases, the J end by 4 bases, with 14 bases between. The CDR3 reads CASSPRPGGTGELFF. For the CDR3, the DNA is TGTGCCAGCAGCCCCCGGCCCGGTGGCACCGGGGAGCTGTTTTTT.

The CDR3 loop is CASSLTTHYEQYF. Here the CDR3 DNA reads TGTGCCAGCTCACTAACAACCCACTACGAGCAGTACTTC. The chain recombines TRBV18 with TRBJ2-7; D gene unclear. Between the trimmed V and J ends, which lost 4 bases and 3 bases, there was a span of 10 bases. The length of the CDR3 is 13 residues. From germline, CDR1 is KGHSH and CDR2 LQKENI. Full variable domain (rest looked up from reference TRBV18 and TRBJ2-7): NAGVMQNPRHLVRRRGQEARLRCSPMKGHSHVYWYRQLPEEGLKFMVYLQKENIIDESGMPKERFSAEFPKEGPSILRIQQVVRGDSAAYFCASSLTTHYEQYFGPGTRLTVT.